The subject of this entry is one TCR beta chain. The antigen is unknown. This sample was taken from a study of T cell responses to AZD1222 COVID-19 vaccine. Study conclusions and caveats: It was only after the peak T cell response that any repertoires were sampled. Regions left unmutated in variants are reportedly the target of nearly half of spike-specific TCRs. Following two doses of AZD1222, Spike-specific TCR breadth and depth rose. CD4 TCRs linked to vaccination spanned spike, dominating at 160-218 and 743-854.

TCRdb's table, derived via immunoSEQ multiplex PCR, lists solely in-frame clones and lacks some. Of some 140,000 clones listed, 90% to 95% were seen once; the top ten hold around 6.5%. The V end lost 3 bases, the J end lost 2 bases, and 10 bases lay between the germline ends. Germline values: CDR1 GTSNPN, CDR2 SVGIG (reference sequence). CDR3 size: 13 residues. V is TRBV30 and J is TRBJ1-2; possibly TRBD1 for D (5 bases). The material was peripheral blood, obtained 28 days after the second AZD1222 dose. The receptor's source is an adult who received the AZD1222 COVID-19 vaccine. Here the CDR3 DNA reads TGTGCCTGGAGGTTCAGGGCAAACTATGGCTACACCTTC. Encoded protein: CAWRFRANYGYTF.